Listed here are 21 T cell receptor beta chains from one sample, sequenced in a study of blood T cell repertoires in COVID-19. Generated by immunoSEQ multiplex PCR, the TCRdb table keeps only in-frame clones and is missing some. The sample has approximately 130,000 clones, under 90% seen once. Sequencing was carried out using peripheral blood. These receptor sequences come from a woman aged 60-75 years with active or convalescent COVID-19.

The chain is built from TRBV4-3 and TRBJ1-2; D may be TRBD1 (6 bases). The CDR3 totals 15 residues. Trimming removed 0 bases from V and 4 bases from J, with 12 bases in between. Per germline, CDR1 LGHNA and CDR2 YSLEER. The CDR3 spells CASSQDWGRGYGYTF. For the CDR3, the DNA is TGCGCCAGCAGCCAAGATTGGGGCAGGGGCTATGGCTACACCTTC.

The chain is built from TRBV4-2 and TRBJ2-7, with D uncertain. Trimming removed 0 bases from V and 0 bases from J, with 9 bases in between. The CDR3 contains 15 residues. Germline loops: CDR1 LGHNA, CDR2 YNFKEQ. CDR3 region: CASSQDFESSYEQYF. The CDR3 bases are TGTGCCAGCAGCCAAGATTTCGAGAGCTCCTACGAGCAGTACTTC.

This chain connects TRBV7-8 to TRBJ1-2; a weak D match, TRBD1 (5 bases). The V end lost 5 bases, the J end lost 10 bases, and 20 bases lay between the germline ends. The CDR3 covers 14 residues. Germline V gives CDR1 SGHVS, CDR2 FQNEAQ. CDR3: CASSPSGGGALYTF. The CDR3 DNA reads as TGTGCCAGCAGCCCCAGCGGGGGTGGGGCCCTCTACACCTTC.

The J gene is TRBJ1-5, the V gene TRBV7-6; no clear D. V was clipped by 1 base and J by 3 bases, with 7 bases between them. The CDR3 has 14 residues. Germline lookup yields CDR1 SGHVS and CDR2 FNYEAQ. CDR3 in DNA: TGTGCCAGCAGCTTAGGGTCAGTCAATCAGCCCCAGCATTTT. This gives the protein CASSLGSVNQPQHF.

The chain combines TRBV4-2 with TRBJ1-6; D ambiguous. CDR3 length: 16 amino acids. Trimming removed 8 bases at V and 7 bases at J, with 21 bases between. Germline lookup yields CDR1 LGHNA and CDR2 YNFKEQ. DNA of the CDR3: TGTGCCAGCTCCCCCGCGGGCAGGATGGGGAATTCACCCCTCCACTTT. It yields the protein CASSPAGRMGNSPLHF.

Only a few counts were recorded for this clone. The chain has TRBV6-2 or TRBV6-3 and TRBJ2-6, with D perhaps TRBD1 (6 bases). Germline assignment: CDR1 MNHEY and CDR2 SVGEGT. This CDR3 comprises 17 residues. Trimming took 6 bases from V and 4 from J, leaving 19 bases between them. CDR3 DNA sequence: TGTGCCAGCAGCCCAGGACAGAGCCGTGTGGGGGCCAACGTCCTGACTTTC. Translated, it gives CASSPGQSRVGANVLTF.

This clone was counted at least ten times. The CDR3 protein is CASSVGAGGGQPQHF. The CDR3 DNA reads TGTGCCAGCAGTGTTGGGGCAGGGGGCGGTCAGCCCCAGCATTTT. The chain couples TRBV2 to TRBJ1-5; 8 positions agree with TRBD1. V was clipped by 4 bases and J by 6 bases; unmatched bases: 8. CDR1 SNHLY and CDR2 FYNNEI come from the germline V gene. The CDR3 runs 15 residues.

The J gene is TRBJ1-1, the V gene TRBV5-6; TRBD1 might be the D (6 bases). The germline V gene encodes CDR1 SGHDT and CDR2 YYEEEE. V was clipped by 3 bases and J by 6 bases, with 9 bases between them. The CDR3 consists of 12 residues. The CDR3 region is CASSYRVAEAFF. As DNA, the CDR3 is TGTGCCAGCAGCTACAGGGTTGCTGAAGCTTTCTTT.

The V call is TRBV5-1, the J call TRBJ2-2; D remains ambiguous. The CDR3 is 16 residues long. Trimming pared 4 bases from V and 2 bases from J, leaving 15 bases between. CDR1 and CDR2 from the germline V gene are SGHRS and YFSETQ. The CDR3 sequence: CASSPGIAGNTGELFF. For the CDR3, the DNA is TGCGCCAGCAGCCCAGGTATTGCCGGAAACACCGGGGAGCTGTTTTTT.

The rearrangement joins TRBV15 to TRBJ2-3; D gene unclear. V lost 1 base and J 0 bases, leaving 11 bases between the germline ends. The germline gives CDR1 LNHNV, CDR2 YYDKDF (reference sequence). This CDR3 contains 16 residues. The CDR3 DNA reads as TGTGCCACCAGCAGAGTTCGTCCCCTTAGCACAGATACGCAGTATTTT. Its protein product is CATSRVRPLSTDTQYF.

This clone is a singleton in its sample. V usage is TRBV14 and J usage is TRBJ1-1; 7 bases are shared with TRBD1. The J segment lost 1 base and the V segment lost 2 bases, leaving 4 bases of the junction unmatched. CDR3 length: 15 residues. CDR1 and CDR2 (germline): SGHDN, FVKESK. CDR3 nucleotide sequence: TGTGCCAGCAGCCAAAGGGGACAGAAGAACACTGAAGCTTTCTTT. Amino acid sequence: CASSQRGQKNTEAFF.

The chain links TRBV5-1 to TRBJ2-3; D remains ambiguous. The CDR3 has 15 residues. Germline V gene lookup returns CDR1 SGHRS and CDR2 YFSETQ. V gave up 0 bases and J gave up 2 bases, with 10 bases separating them. The CDR3 spells CASSLGELLTDTQYF. The CDR3 region has the DNA TGCGCCAGCAGCTTGGGCGAACTTCTCACAGATACGCAGTATTTT.

The chain recombines TRBV19 with TRBJ2-1; 10 nucleotides line up with TRBD2. Germline V gives CDR1 LNHDA, CDR2 SQIVND (reference sequence). The CDR3 is 15 amino acids. V gave up 4 bases and J gave up 4 bases; unmatched junction bases: 4. The CDR3 DNA reads TGTGCCAGTAGTACCACTAGCGGGGTATACAATGAGCAGTTCTTC. It specifies CASSTTSGVYNEQFF.

This chain joins TRBV11-2 and TRBJ2-7; 8 nucleotides line up with TRBD2. Germline trimming cut 5 bases from V and 0 bases from J; bases unmatched to any gene: 6. The CDR3 covers 15 residues. CDR1 is SGHAT and CDR2 is FQNNGV in the germline V gene. The chain's CDR3 is CASSLSGVSSYEQYV. The CDR3, as DNA: TGTGCCAGCAGCCTTAGCGGGGTAAGCTCCTACGAGCAGTACGTC.

The chain has TRBV24-1 and TRBJ2-3, with 9 bases identical to TRBD2. CDR3 length: 16 residues. Per germline, CDR1 KGHDR and CDR2 SFDVKD. V lost 4 bases to trimming and J lost 2 bases; unmatched junction nucleotides: 6. The CDR3 sequence: CATSDQAGGVTDTQYF. The CDR3, as DNA: TGTGCCACCAGTGACCAAGCGGGGGGAGTCACAGATACGCAGTATTTT.

The chain carries TRBV28 and TRBJ1-2; TRBD1 matches at 8 bases. The junction had 10 bases not matched to a gene; V was cut back by 1 base and J by 6 bases. This CDR3 spans 16 amino acids. Germline CDR1 and CDR2: MDHEN and SYDVKM. The CDR3 reads CASSLLLQDRVNGYTF. The CDR3 DNA is TGTGCCAGCAGTTTATTATTACAGGACAGGGTGAATGGCTACACCTTC.

The chain combines TRBV7-9 with TRBJ2-1, with a weak D call TRBD2 (5 bases). CDR3 length: 15 residues. Germline CDR1 is SEHNR and CDR2 is FQNEAQ (reference sequence). With 11 bases removed from V and 5 bases from J, the gap between germline ends came to 22 bases. CDR3 region: CAARQGREAHNEQFF. The CDR3 DNA reads TGTGCCGCGCGACAAGGACGGGAAGCCCACAATGAGCAGTTCTTC.

This clone has just a few counts. The gene calls are TRBV24-1 and TRBJ1-2; no definite D call. The V end lost 1 base, the J end lost 4 bases, and 3 bases lay between the germline ends. The germline V gene encodes CDR1 KGHDR and CDR2 SFDVKD. The CDR3 runs 12 residues. CDR3 in amino acids: CATSDLAYGYTF. CDR3 bases: TGTGCCACCAGTGATTTAGCCTATGGCTACACCTTC.

Worth noting for this clone: Its ends do not fully match the called genes, so a read error is possible. The chain is built from TRBV7-3 and TRBJ2-2; no firm D call. Germline lookup yields CDR1 SGHTA and CDR2 FQGTGA. This CDR3 spans 16 amino acids. The CDR3 sequence: CASSFFGGLNTEELFF. CDR3 bases: TGTGCCAGCAGCTTTTTTGGCGGCCTCAACACCGAGGAGCTGTTTTTT.

Ten or more counts support this clone. The J gene is TRBJ1-2, the V gene TRBV6-1; D call uncertain. V shed 2 bases and J shed 1 base, with 8 bases lying between them. This CDR3 has 14 residues. Germline V gene sequence: CDR1 MNHNS, CDR2 SASEGT. CDR3 DNA: TGTGCCAGCAGTGAAATGGCCAATAACTATGGCTACACCTTC. It translates to CASSEMANNYGYTF.

This chain uses TRBV28 with TRBJ1-1; 9 bases agree with TRBD1. V was pared by 3 bases and J by 0 bases, with 5 bases of the junction left unmatched. This CDR3 has 16 amino acids. Germline V gene data show CDR1 as MDHEN and CDR2 as SYDVKM. In DNA, the CDR3 is TGTGCCAGCAGTTTTATTGGGACAGGGATGAACACTGAAGCTTTCTTT. Its translation: CASSFIGTGMNTEAFF.